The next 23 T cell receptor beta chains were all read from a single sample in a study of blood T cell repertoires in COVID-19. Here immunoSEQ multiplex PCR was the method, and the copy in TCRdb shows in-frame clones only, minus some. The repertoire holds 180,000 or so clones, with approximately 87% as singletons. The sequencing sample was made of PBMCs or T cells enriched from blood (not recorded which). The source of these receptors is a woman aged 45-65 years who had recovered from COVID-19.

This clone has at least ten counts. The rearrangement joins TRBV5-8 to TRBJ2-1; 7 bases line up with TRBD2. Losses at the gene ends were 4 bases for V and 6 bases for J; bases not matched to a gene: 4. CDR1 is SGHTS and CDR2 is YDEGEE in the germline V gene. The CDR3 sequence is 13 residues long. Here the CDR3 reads CASSPWGGNEQFF. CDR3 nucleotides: TGTGCCAGCAGCCCCTGGGGGGGCAATGAGCAGTTCTTC.

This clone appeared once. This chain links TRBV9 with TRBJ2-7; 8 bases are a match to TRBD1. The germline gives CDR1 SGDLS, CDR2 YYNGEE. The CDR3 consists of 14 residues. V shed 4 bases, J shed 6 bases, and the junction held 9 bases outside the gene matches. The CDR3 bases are TGTGCCAGCAGCACTCCGGGACAGGCCGGCGAGCAGTACGTC. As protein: CASSTPGQAGEQYV.

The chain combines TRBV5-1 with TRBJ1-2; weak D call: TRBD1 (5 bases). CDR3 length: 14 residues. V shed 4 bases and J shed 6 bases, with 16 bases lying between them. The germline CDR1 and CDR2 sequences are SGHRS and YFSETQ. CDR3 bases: TGCGCCAGCAGCCTACGGACGGGGGAGGATGGCTACACCTTC. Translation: CASSLRTGEDGYTF.

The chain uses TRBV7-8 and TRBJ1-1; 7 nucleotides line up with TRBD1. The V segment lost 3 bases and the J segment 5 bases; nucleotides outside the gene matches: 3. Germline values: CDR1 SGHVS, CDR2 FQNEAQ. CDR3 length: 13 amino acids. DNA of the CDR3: TGTGCCAGCAGCTTCAACAGGGGAACTGAAGCTTTCTTT. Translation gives CASSFNRGTEAFF.

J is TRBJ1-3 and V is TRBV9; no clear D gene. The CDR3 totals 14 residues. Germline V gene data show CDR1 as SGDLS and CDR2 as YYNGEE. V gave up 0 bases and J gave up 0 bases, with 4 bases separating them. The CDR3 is CASSVGHSGNTIYF. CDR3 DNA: TGTGCCAGCAGCGTAGGACACTCTGGAAACACCATATATTTT.

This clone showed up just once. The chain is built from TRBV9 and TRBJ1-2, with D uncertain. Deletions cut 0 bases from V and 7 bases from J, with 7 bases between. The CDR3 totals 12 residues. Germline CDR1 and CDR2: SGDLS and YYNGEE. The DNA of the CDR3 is TGTGCCAGCAGCGTAGAGAGAGGTGGCTACACCTTC. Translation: CASSVERGGYTF.

In DNA, the CDR3 is TGTGCCAGCAGCACCGGGACAGGGGAGGAAAAACTGTTTTTT. Its translation: CASSTGTGEEKLFF. V usage is TRBV7-2 and J usage is TRBJ1-4; 10 bases are shared with TRBD1. J lost 8 bases, V lost 5 bases, and 5 bases had no gene match. CDR3 length: 14 amino acids. Germline V gene sequence: CDR1 SGHTA, CDR2 FQGNSA.

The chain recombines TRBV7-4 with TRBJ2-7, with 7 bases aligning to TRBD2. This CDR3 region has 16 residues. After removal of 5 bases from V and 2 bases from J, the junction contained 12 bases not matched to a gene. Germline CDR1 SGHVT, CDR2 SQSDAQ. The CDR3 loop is CASSNEVFGRAYEQYV. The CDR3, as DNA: TGTGCCAGCAGCAACGAGGTGTTTGGGAGGGCCTACGAGCAGTACGTC.

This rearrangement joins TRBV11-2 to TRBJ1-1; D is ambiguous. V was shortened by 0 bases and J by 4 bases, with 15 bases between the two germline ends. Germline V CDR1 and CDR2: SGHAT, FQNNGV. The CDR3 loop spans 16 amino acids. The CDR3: CASSLEGRLFGTEAFF. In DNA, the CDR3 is TGTGCCAGCAGCTTAGAGGGGAGATTGTTCGGCACTGAAGCTTTCTTT.

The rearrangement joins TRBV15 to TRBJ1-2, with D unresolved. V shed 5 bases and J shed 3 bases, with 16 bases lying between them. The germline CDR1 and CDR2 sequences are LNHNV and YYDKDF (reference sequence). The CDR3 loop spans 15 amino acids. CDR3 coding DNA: TGTGCCACCAGCCCCCACGACTTAAGAGACTATGGCTACACCTTC. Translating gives CATSPHDLRDYGYTF.

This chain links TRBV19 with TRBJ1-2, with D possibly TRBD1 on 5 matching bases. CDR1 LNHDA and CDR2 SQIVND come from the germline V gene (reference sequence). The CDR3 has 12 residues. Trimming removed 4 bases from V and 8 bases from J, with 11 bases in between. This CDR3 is CASSTRKGGYTF. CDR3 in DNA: TGTGCCAGTAGTACCCGGAAGGGGGGCTACACCTTC.

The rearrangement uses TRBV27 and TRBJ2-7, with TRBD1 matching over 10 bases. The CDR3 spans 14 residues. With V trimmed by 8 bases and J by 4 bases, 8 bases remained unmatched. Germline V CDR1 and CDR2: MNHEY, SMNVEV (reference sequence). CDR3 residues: CASSMDRGGYEQYV. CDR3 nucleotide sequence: TGTGCCAGCTCCATGGACAGGGGGGGGTACGAGCAGTACGTC.

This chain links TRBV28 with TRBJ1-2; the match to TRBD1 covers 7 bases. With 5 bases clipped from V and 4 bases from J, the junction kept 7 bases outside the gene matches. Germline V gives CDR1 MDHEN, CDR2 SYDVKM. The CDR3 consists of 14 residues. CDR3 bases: TGTGCCAGCAGTCCGACAGGGCCCCCCTATGGCTACACCTTC. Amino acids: CASSPTGPPYGYTF.

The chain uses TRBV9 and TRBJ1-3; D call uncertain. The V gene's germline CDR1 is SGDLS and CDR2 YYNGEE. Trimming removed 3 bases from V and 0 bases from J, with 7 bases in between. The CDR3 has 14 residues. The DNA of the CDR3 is TGTGCCAGCAGCGCGGGAACCTCTGGAAACACCATATATTTT. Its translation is CASSAGTSGNTIYF.

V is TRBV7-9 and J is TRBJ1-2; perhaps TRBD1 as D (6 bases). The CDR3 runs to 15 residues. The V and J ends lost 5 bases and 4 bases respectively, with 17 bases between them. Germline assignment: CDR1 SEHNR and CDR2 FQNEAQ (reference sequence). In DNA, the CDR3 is TGTGCCAGCAGCCTCCCAGGGGACGTTCGCTATGGCTACACCTTC. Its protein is CASSLPGDVRYGYTF.

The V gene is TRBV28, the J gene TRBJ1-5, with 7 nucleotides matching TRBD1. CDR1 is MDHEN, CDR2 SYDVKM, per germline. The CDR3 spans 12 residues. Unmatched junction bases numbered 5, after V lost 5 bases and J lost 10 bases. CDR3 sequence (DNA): TGTGCCAGCAGTACAGGGGCCTTACCCCAGCATTTT. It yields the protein CASSTGALPQHF.

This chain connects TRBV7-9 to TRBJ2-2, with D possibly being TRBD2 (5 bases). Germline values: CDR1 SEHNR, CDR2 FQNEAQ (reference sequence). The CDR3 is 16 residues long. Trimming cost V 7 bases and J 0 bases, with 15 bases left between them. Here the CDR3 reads CASTSGVGANTGELFF. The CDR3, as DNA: TGTGCCAGCACCTCCGGGGTAGGAGCGAACACCGGGGAGCTGTTTTTT. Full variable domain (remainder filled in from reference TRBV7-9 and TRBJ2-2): DTGVSQNPRHKITKRGQNVTFRCDPISEHNRLYWYRQTLGQGPEFLTYFQNEAQLEKSRLLSDRFSAERPKGSFSTLEIQRTEQGDSAMYLCASTSGVGANTGELFFGEGSRLTVL.

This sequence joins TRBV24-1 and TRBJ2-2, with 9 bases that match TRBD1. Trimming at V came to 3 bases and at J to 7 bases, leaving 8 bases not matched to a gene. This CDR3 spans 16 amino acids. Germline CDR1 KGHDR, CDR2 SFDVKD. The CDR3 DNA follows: TGTGCCACCAGTGATCATACAGGGGGCCCAAGCGGGGAGCTGTTTTTT. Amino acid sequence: CATSDHTGGPSGELFF.

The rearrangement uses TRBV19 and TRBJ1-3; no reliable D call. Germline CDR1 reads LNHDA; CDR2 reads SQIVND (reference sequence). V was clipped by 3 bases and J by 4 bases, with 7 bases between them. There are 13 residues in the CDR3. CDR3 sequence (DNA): TGTGCCAGTAGTATCCGGGAGGGAAACACCATATATTTT. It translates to CASSIREGNTIYF.

CDR3 protein: CASSRTGTEGNSPLHF. Here the CDR3 DNA reads TGTGCCAGTAGTCGGACCGGGACAGAGGGTAATTCACCCCTCCACTTT. This chain links TRBV19 with TRBJ1-6, with 7 bases lining up with TRBD1. This CDR3 is built from 16 residues. The germline V gene has CDR1 LNHDA and CDR2 SQIVND (reference sequence). V shed 5 bases, J shed 6 bases, and the junction held 10 bases outside the gene matches.

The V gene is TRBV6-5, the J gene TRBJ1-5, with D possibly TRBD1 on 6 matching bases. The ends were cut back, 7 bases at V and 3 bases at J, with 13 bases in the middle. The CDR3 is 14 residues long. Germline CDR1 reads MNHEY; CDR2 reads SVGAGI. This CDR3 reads CASNPDSFNQPQHF. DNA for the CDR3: TGTGCCAGCAACCCGGACAGCTTCAATCAGCCCCAGCATTTT.

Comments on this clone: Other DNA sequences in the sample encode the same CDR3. In nucleotides, the CDR3 is TGTGCCAGCAGGACAGGGGGTAACACTGAAGCTTTCTTT. It yields the protein CASRTGGNTEAFF. V is TRBV28 and J is TRBJ1-1; 9 bases are a match to TRBD1. Trimming at V came to 6 bases and at J to 2 bases, leaving 1 base not matched to a gene. The CDR3 runs 13 residues. Germline V gives CDR1 MDHEN, CDR2 SYDVKM.

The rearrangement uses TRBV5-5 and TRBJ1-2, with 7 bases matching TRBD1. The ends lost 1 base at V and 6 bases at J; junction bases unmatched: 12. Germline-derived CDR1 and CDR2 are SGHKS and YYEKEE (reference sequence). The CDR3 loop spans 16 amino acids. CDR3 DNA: TGTGCCAGCAGCTTGTTTGACAGGGACCGACCCCATGGCTACACCTTC. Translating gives CASSLFDRDRPHGYTF.